This is a list of T cell receptor beta chains from one sample in a study of T cell responses to AZD1222 COVID-19 vaccine. Here immunoSEQ multiplex PCR was the method, and the copy in TCRdb shows in-frame clones only, minus some. The sample has around 19,000 clones; around 92% are singletons. The starting material was peripheral blood, obtained 28 days after the second AZD1222 dose. The source is an adult who received the AZD1222 COVID-19 vaccine. Both conserved end residues are part of each CDR3. A D gene is named only where the DNA matches it firmly. Not all rows give a size; the values are once, few, many and, for expanded clones, a class.

size,J,D,length,V,CDR3,DNA
-,TRBJ1-5,-,15,TRBV7-2,CASSFITNSNQPQHF,TGTGCCAGCAGCTTTATAACAAACAGCAATCAGCCCCAGCATTTT
few,TRBJ2-1,-,18,TRBV13,CASSYIVGSGSPVSEQFF,TGTGCCAGCAGTTACATCGTAGGGTCCGGGAGCCCCGTCAGTGAGCAGTTCTTC
-,TRBJ1-3,-,10,TRBV6-5,CASRRGTIYF,TGTGCCAGCCGCAGGGGCACCATATATTTT
few,TRBJ1-5,-,13,TRBV3-1/TRBV3-2,CASSQYENQPQHF,TGTGCCAGCAGCCAGTACGAGAATCAGCCCCAGCATTTT
-,TRBJ1-6,-,15,TRBV3-1/TRBV3-2,CASSPSGSYNSPLHF,TGTGCCAGCAGCCCCTCGGGCTCCTATAATTCACCCCTCCACTTT
-,TRBJ1-6,-,13,TRBV5-4,CASSLGRNSPLHF,TGTGCCAGCAGCTTGGGCAGGAATTCACCCCTCCACTTT
-,TRBJ1-3,-,17,TRBV5-4,CASSAGGRFDSGNTIYF,TGTGCCAGCAGCGCGGGTGGGCGTTTCGACTCTGGAAACACCATATATTTT
-,TRBJ1-5,-,15,TRBV18,CASSPSSNNNQPQHF,TGTGCCAGCTCACCATCCAGTAACAACAATCAGCCCCAGCATTTT
-,TRBJ1-5,-,13,TRBV5-5,CASSLAGNQPQHF,TGTGCCAGCAGCTTGGCTGGGAATCAGCCCCAGCATTTT
-,TRBJ2-7,TRBD1,15,TRBV6-1,CASSEGGQGSYEQYF,TGTGCCAGCAGTGAAGGTGGACAGGGTTCCTACGAGCAGTACTTC
once,TRBJ1-4,-,16,TRBV5-6,CASGLIWDGTFEKLFF,TGTGCCAGCGGGCTGATTTGGGATGGGACCTTTGAAAAACTGTTTTTT
-,TRBJ2-2,-,12,TRBV28,CASLDNSGELFF,TGTGCCAGCCTCGACAATTCCGGGGAGCTGTTTTTT
-,TRBJ2-5,TRBD2,18,TRBV30,CAWSVLASSGSIGETQYF,TGTGCCTGGAGTGTACTGGCGAGTAGCGGGAGCATTGGAGAGACCCAGTACTTC
once,TRBJ2-3,-,17,TRBV11-3,CASSSSPGGGGTDTQYF,TGTGCCAGCAGCTCCTCCCCAGGGGGAGGAGGCACAGATACGCAGTATTTT
-,TRBJ2-5,TRBD1,16,TRBV7-9,CASGRYRGRSQETQYF,TGTGCCAGCGGACGATACAGGGGTCGGTCGCAAGAGACCCAGTACTTC
-,TRBJ1-2,-,14,TRBV18,CASSEDSWGRGYTF,TGTGCCAGCTCCGAAGACAGTTGGGGCCGCGGCTACACCTTC